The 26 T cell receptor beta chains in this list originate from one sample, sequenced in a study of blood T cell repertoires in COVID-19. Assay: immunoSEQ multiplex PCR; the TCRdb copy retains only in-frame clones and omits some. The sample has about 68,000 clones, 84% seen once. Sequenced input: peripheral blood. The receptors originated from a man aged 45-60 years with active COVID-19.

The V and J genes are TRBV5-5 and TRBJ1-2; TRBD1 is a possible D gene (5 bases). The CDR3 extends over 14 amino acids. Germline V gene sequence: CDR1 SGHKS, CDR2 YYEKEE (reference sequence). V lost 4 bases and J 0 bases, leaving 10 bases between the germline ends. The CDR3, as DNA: TGTGCCAGCAGCCCCGGACAAGCTAACTATGGCTACACCTTC. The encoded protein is CASSPGQANYGYTF.

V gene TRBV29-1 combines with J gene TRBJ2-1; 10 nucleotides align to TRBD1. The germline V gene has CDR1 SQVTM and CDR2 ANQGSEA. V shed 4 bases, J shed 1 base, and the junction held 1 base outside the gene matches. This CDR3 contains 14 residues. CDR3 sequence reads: CSVVDRGSYNEQFF. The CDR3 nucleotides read TGCAGCGTTGTGGACAGGGGGTCCTACAATGAGCAGTTCTTC.

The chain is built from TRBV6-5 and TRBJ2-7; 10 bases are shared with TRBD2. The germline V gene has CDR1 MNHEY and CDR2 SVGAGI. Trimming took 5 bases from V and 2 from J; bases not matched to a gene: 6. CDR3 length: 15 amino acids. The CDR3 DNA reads TGTGCCAGCAGTCGGACTAGCGGAGGGACCTACGAGCAGTACTTC. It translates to CASSRTSGGTYEQYF.

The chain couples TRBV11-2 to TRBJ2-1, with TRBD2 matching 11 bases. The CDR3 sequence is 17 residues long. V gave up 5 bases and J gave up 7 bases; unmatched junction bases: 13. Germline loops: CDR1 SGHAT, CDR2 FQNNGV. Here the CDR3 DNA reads TGTGCCAGCAGCGCCAGTAGCGGGAGGGCCATTAGGAATGAGCAGTTCTTC. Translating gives CASSASSGRAIRNEQFF. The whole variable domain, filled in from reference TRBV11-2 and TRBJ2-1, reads EAGVAQSPRYKIIEKRQSVAFWCNPISGHATLYWYQQILGQGPKLLIQFQNNGVVDDSQLPKDRFSAERLKGVDSTLKIQPAKLEDSAVYLCASSASSGRAIRNEQFFGPGTRLTVL.

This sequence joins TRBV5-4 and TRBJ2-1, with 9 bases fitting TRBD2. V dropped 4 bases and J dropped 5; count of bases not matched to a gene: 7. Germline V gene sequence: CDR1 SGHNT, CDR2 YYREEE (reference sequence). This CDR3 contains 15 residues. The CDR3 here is CASSPRGGRDNEQFF. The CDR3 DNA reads TGTGCCAGCAGCCCTCGTGGCGGGAGGGACAATGAGCAGTTCTTC.

Here the CDR3 DNA reads TGTGCCAGTAGTATCTGGTTTGCGGAGACCCAGTACTTC. Residues: CASSIWFAETQYF. This chain joins TRBV19 and TRBJ2-5; D gene unclear. The CDR3 sequence is 13 residues long. Trimming took 3 bases from V and 5 from J, leaving 10 bases between them. Per germline, CDR1 LNHDA and CDR2 SQIVND (reference sequence).

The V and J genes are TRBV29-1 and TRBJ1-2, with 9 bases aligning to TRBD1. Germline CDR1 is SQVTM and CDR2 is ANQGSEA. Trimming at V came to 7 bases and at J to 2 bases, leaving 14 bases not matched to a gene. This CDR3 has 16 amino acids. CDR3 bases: TGCAGCGCCGGAGCCGGCCCGGGGACAGGGAACTATGGCTACACCTTC. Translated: CSAGAGPGTGNYGYTF.

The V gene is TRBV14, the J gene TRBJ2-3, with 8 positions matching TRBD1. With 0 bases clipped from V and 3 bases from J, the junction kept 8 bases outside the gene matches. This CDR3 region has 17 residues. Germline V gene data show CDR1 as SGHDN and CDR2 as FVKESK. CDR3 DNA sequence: TGTGCCAGCAGCCAAGACCCCAGGGGGCAGAAGACAGATACGCAGTATTTT. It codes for CASSQDPRGQKTDTQYF.

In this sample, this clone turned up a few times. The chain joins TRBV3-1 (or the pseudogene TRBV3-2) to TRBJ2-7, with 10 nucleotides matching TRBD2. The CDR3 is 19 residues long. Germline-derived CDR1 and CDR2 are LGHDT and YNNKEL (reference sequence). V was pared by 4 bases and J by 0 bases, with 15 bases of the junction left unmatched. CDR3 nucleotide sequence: TGTGCCAGCAGCCCCTCCTGGTGGACTAGCGGCAGCCTCTCCTACGAGCAGTACTTC. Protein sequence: CASSPSWWTSGSLSYEQYF.

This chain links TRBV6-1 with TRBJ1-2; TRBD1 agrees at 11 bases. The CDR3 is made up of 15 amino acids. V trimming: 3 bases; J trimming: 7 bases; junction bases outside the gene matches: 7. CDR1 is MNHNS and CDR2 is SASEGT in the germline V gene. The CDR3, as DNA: TGTGCCAGCAGTGAGGGTGGACAGGGGGCGGTTGGCTACACCTTC. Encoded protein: CASSEGGQGAVGYTF.

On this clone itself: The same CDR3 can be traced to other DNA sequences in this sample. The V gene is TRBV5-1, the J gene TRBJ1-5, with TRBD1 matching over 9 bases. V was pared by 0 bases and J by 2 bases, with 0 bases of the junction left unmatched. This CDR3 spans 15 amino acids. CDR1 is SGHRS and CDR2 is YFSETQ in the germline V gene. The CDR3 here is CASSLGTGGNQPQHF. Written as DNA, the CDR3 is TGCGCCAGCAGCTTGGGGACAGGGGGCAATCAGCCCCAGCATTTT. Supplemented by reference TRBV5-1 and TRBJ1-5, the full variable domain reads KAGVTQTPRYLIKTRGQQVTLSCSPISGHRSVSWYQQTPGQGLQFLFEYFSETQRNKGNFPGRFSGRQFSNSRSEMNVSTLELGDSALYLCASSLGTGGNQPQHFGDGTRLSIL.

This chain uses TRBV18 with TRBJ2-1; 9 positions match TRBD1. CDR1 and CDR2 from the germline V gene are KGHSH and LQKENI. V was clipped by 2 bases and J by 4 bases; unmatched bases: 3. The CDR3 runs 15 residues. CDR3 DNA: TGTGCCAGCTCACCAAGACAGGGGGGGTACAATGAGCAGTTCTTC. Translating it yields CASSPRQGGYNEQFF.

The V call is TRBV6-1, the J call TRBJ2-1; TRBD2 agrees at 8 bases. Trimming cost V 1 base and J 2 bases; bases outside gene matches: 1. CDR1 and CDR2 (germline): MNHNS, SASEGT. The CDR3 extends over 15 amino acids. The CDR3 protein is CASSEGGLAYNEQFF. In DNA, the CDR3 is TGTGCCAGCAGTGAAGGGGGACTAGCCTACAATGAGCAGTTCTTC.

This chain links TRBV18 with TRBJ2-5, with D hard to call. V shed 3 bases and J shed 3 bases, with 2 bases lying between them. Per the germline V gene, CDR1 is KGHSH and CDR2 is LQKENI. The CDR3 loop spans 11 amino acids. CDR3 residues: CASSPKETQYF. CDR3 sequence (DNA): TGTGCCAGCTCACCTAAAGAGACCCAGTACTTC.

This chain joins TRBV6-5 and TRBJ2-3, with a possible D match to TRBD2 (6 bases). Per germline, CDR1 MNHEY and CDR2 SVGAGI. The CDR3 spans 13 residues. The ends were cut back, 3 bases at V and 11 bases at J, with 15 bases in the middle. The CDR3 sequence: CASSYGEEQEQYF. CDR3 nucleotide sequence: TGTGCCAGCAGTTATGGGGAGGAGCAAGAGCAGTATTTT.

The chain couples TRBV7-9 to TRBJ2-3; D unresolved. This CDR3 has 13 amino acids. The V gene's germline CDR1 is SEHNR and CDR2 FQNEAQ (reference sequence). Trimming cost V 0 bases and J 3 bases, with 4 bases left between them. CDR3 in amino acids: CASSLANTDTQYF. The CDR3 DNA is TGTGCCAGCAGCTTAGCTAATACAGATACGCAGTATTTT.

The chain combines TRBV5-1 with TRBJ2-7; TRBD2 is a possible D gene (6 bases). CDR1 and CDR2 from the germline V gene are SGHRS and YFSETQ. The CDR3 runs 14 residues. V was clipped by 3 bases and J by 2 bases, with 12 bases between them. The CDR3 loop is CASSSSGQPYEQYF. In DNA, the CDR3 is TGCGCCAGCAGCTCAAGCGGGCAGCCCTACGAGCAGTACTTC.

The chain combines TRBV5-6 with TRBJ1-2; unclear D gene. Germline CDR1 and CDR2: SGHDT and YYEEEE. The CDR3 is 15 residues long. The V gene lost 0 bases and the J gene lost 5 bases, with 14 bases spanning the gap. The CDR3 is CASSLEPTAGYGYTF. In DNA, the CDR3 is TGTGCCAGCAGCTTGGAGCCGACTGCTGGTTATGGCTACACCTTC.

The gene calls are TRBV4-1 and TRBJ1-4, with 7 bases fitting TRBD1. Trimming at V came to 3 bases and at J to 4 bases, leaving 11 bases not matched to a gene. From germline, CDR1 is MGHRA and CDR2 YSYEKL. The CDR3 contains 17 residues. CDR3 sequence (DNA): TGCGCCAGCAGCCATCCCGTTAGGGGACAGCATAATGAAAAACTGTTTTTT. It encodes CASSHPVRGQHNEKLFF.

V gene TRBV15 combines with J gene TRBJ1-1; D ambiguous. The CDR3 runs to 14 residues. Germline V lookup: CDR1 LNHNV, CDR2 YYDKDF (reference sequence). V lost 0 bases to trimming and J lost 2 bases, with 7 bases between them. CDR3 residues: CATSREPINTEAFF. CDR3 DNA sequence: TGTGCCACCAGCAGAGAACCTATCAACACTGAAGCTTTCTTT.

The CDR3 DNA reads TGCAGCGCCTTACTAGCGCTTGTTACCGGGGAGCTGTTTTTT. Its translation: CSALLALVTGELFF. The chain has TRBV29-1 and TRBJ2-2, with 7 bases fitting TRBD2. CDR3 length equals 14 residues. The germline CDR1 and CDR2 sequences are SQVTM and ANQGSEA. J was trimmed by 5 bases and V by 7 bases; bases with no gene match: 10.

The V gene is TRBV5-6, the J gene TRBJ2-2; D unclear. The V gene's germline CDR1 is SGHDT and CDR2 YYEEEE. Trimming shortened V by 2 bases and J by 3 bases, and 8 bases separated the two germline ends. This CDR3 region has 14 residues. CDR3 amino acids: CASSLQTYTGELFF. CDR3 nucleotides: TGTGCCAGCAGCTTACAGACATACACCGGGGAGCTGTTTTTT.

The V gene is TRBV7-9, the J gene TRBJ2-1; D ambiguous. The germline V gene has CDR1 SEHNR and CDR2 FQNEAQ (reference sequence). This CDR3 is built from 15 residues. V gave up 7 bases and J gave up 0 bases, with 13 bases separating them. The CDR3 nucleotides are TGTGCCAGCATCCCCAGTGGTTTCTCCTACAATGAGCAGTTCTTC. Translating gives CASIPSGFSYNEQFF.

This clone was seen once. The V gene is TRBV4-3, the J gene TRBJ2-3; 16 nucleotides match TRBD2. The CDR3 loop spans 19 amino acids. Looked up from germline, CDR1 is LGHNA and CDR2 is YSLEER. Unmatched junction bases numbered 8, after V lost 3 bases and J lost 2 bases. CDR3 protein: CASSQGLAGGPLDTDTQYF. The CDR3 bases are TGCGCCAGCAGCCAGGGACTAGCGGGGGGGCCATTGGACACAGATACGCAGTATTTT.

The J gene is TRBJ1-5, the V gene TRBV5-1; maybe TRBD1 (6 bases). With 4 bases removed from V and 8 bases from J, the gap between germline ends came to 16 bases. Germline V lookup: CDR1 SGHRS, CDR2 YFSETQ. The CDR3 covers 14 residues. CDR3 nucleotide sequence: TGCGCCAGCAGCCCGACGGGGGGCCCAGAGCCCCAGCATTTT. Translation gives CASSPTGGPEPQHF.

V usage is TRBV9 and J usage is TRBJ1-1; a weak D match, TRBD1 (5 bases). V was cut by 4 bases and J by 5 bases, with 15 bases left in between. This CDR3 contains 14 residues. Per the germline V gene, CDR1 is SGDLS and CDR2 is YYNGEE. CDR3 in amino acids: CASSPQGLRTEAFF. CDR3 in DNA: TGTGCCAGCAGCCCTCAGGGTCTGAGGACTGAAGCTTTCTTT.